These 29 T cell receptor beta chains came from one sample sequenced in a study of blood T cell repertoires in COVID-19. The repertoire was sequenced with immunoSEQ multiplex PCR; TCRdb's copy has only in-frame clones and lacks some. Seen here are approximately 430,000 clones, about nine tenths observed once, and the top ten hold roughly 1.4%. Sequencing was done on a sample of peripheral blood. These TCRs come from a woman aged 25 to 45 with active or convalescent COVID-19.

V usage is TRBV6-5 and J usage is TRBJ2-7; D not certain. V shed 4 bases and J shed 6 bases, with 10 bases lying between them. The CDR3 totals 12 residues. Germline lookup yields CDR1 MNHEY and CDR2 SVGAGI. CDR3 amino acids: CASSFRGFEQYF. The CDR3, as DNA: TGTGCCAGCAGTTTCCGAGGCTTCGAGCAGTACTTC.

The chain uses TRBV5-1 and TRBJ2-5; 11 bases line up with TRBD1. Germline-derived CDR1 and CDR2 are SGHRS and YFSETQ. V was clipped by 5 bases and J by 5 bases; unmatched bases: 8. This CDR3 contains 15 residues. The DNA for the CDR3 is TGCGCCAGCAGTTCCGCCGGGACAGGGGGGGAGACCCAGTACTTC. This gives the protein CASSSAGTGGETQYF.

The rearrangement joins TRBV5-1 to TRBJ2-3, with a weak D call TRBD2 (6 bases). The CDR3 totals 15 residues. The germline CDR1 and CDR2 sequences are SGHRS and YFSETQ. V shed 5 bases and J shed 1 base, with 14 bases lying between them. Written as DNA, the CDR3 is TGCGCCAGCAGATCCGGAGGCGGGGGCACAGATACGCAGTATTTT. This codes for CASRSGGGGTDTQYF.

The V and J genes are TRBV6-5 and TRBJ2-3; D ambiguous. Germline CDR1 MNHEY, CDR2 SVGAGI. The CDR3 is 12 amino acids. V was trimmed by 8 bases and J by 6 bases, leaving 12 bases between them. Here the CDR3 reads CASGPTRDTQYF. The DNA for the CDR3 is TGTGCCAGCGGCCCCACCCGTGATACGCAGTATTTT.

This clone was picked up one time. V usage is TRBV21-1 and J usage is TRBJ1-5; TRBD1 was called by the table and not checked on the DNA. TRBV21-1 is an annotated pseudogene. CDR3 length: 17 amino acids. The CDR3, as DNA: TGTGCCAGCAGCAAAGGCCGGGACAGGGGGCTCAATCAGCCCCAGCATTTT. It yields the protein CASSKGRDRGLNQPQHF.

The V and J genes are TRBV11-2 and TRBJ1-2; no clear D gene. This CDR3 is built from 13 residues. The V end lost 3 bases, the J end lost 2 bases, and 7 bases lay between the germline ends. CDR1 SGHAT and CDR2 FQNNGV come from the germline V gene. The CDR3 DNA reads TGTGCCAGCAGCTTGCGGGGAAACTATGGCTACACCTTC. As protein: CASSLRGNYGYTF.

V usage is TRBV19 and J usage is TRBJ1-1, with D hard to call. The CDR3 has 14 residues. The V end lost 1 base, the J end lost 4 bases, and 10 bases lay between the germline ends. CDR1 LNHDA and CDR2 SQIVND come from the germline V gene (reference sequence). CDR3 nucleotides: TGTGCCAGTAGTATAGTCTTTACTGGCACTGAAGCTTTCTTT. Its translation: CASSIVFTGTEAFF.

The gene calls are TRBV19 and TRBJ1-5; TRBD1 agrees at 7 bases. The CDR3 sequence is 15 residues long. V lost 9 bases, J lost 0 bases, and 8 bases stayed unmatched. Per germline, CDR1 LNHDA and CDR2 SQIVND (reference sequence). CDR3: CASRGQVNSNQPQHF. DNA for the CDR3: TGTGCCAGCCGTGGACAGGTAAATAGCAATCAGCCCCAGCATTTT.

The chain is built from TRBV5-5 and TRBJ2-2, with 13 bases that match TRBD2. V lost 4 bases to trimming and J lost 6 bases; unmatched junction nucleotides: 9. The CDR3 loop spans 17 amino acids. The germline V gene has CDR1 SGHKS and CDR2 YYEKEE (reference sequence). The CDR3 loop reads CASSERTSGGRPGELFF. For the CDR3, the DNA is TGTGCCAGCAGCGAAAGGACTAGCGGGGGCCGTCCCGGGGAGCTGTTTTTT. The whole variable domain, remainder taken from reference TRBV5-5 and TRBJ2-2, is DAGVTQSPTHLIKTRGQQVTLRCSPISGHKSVSWYQQVLGQGPQFIFQYYEKEERGRGNFPDRFSARQFPNYSSELNVNALLLGDSALYLCASSERTSGGRPGELFFGEGSRLTVL.

The chain carries TRBV9 and TRBJ2-7; maybe TRBD1 (5 bases). CDR1 SGDLS and CDR2 YYNGEE come from the germline V gene. The CDR3 consists of 15 residues. Trimming stripped 0 bases from V and 2 bases from J, with 12 bases between. CDR3 nucleotides: TGTGCCAGCAGCGTAGGTGGGGCCATTACCTACGAGCAGTACTTC. Encoded protein: CASSVGGAITYEQYF.

V usage is TRBV18 and J usage is TRBJ2-7; the match to TRBD1 covers 9 bases. The J segment lost 1 base and the V segment lost 0 bases, leaving 4 bases of the junction unmatched. Germline V gene lookup returns CDR1 KGHSH and CDR2 LQKENI. CDR3 length: 16 residues. CDR3 residues: CASSPPTGGGSYEQYF. The CDR3 region has the DNA TGTGCCAGCTCACCACCGACAGGGGGAGGTTCCTACGAGCAGTACTTC.

The rearrangement links TRBV30 to TRBJ1-2; D might be TRBD1 (5 bases). In germline, CDR1 is GTSNPN, CDR2 SVGIG (reference sequence). The CDR3 consists of 12 residues. V lost 5 bases to trimming and J lost 4 bases, with 11 bases between them. The CDR3 DNA reads TGTGCCTGGGCGCGGGGGGGCTATGGCTACACCTTC. Its protein is CAWARGGYGYTF.

The rearrangement joins TRBV28 to TRBJ1-2; 8 bases align to TRBD1. CDR1 and CDR2 from the germline V gene are MDHEN and SYDVKM. Trimming cost V 4 bases and J 8 bases; bases outside gene matches: 12. The CDR3 length is 15 residues. Here the CDR3 reads CASSSHNSGGRGYTF. CDR3 sequence (DNA): TGTGCCAGCAGTTCACATAATTCAGGGGGCCGGGGCTACACCTTC.

This rearrangement joins TRBV9 to TRBJ1-1, with 7 bases aligning to TRBD1. V shed 0 bases and J 1 base; nucleotides not matched to a gene: 9. Germline V gene sequence: CDR1 SGDLS, CDR2 YYNGEE. The CDR3 loop spans 17 amino acids. The CDR3 DNA reads as TGTGCCAGCAGCGTAGTTTCAGGGGGGCAGGGGAACACTGAAGCTTTCTTT. Protein product: CASSVVSGGQGNTEAFF.

The chain uses TRBV10-3 and TRBJ2-7, with a possible D match to TRBD1 (6 bases). There are 13 residues in the CDR3. The germline V gene has CDR1 ENHRY and CDR2 SYGVKD. The V and J ends lost 5 bases and 4 bases respectively, with 12 bases between them. The CDR3 bases are TGTGCCATCAGTAACGAACAGGGTTACGAGCAGTACTTC. It codes for CAISNEQGYEQYF.

The J gene is TRBJ2-7, the V gene TRBV2, with 12 bases fitting TRBD2. The germline gives CDR1 SNHLY, CDR2 FYNNEI. J was trimmed by 0 bases and V by 6 bases; bases with no gene match: 0. CDR3 length equals 14 residues. The CDR3 spells CASRLAGGSYEQYF. The CDR3 region has the DNA TGTGCCAGCAGACTAGCGGGGGGCTCCTACGAGCAGTACTTC.

The genes are TRBV7-2 and TRBJ2-7, with 7 bases fitting TRBD1. Germline V lookup: CDR1 SGHTA, CDR2 FQGNSA. The CDR3 loop spans 17 amino acids. The V and J ends lost 0 bases and 1 base, in that order; junction bases with no gene match: 9. The CDR3 nucleotides are TGTGCCAGCAGCTTAGCCTACAGGGGAGAGAGGTCCTACGAGCAGTACTTC. Residues: CASSLAYRGERSYEQYF.

This clone is a singleton in its sample. This sequence joins TRBV29-1 and TRBJ2-1; 12 bases match TRBD2. Trimming removed 2 bases from V and 8 bases from J; junction bases left unmatched: 1. The CDR3 runs to 13 residues. Germline V gene lookup returns CDR1 SQVTM and CDR2 ANQGSEA. CDR3 in DNA: TGCAGCGTTGAACCTAGCGGGGGGGATGAGCAGTTCTTC. Its protein product is CSVEPSGGDEQFF.

This clone turned up a few times. The V call is TRBV7-8, the J call TRBJ2-7; D possibly corresponds to TRBD2 (6 bases). Germline-derived CDR1 and CDR2 are SGHVS and FQNEAQ. The germline V and J ends were trimmed by 0 bases and 2 bases, with 14 bases remaining between them. The CDR3 has 16 amino acids. The CDR3: CASSLALERAPYEQYF. CDR3 DNA: TGTGCCAGCAGCTTAGCGCTCGAGCGGGCCCCCTACGAGCAGTACTTC.

The chain uses TRBV30 and TRBJ2-3, with TRBD1 matching over 9 bases. This CDR3 has 13 residues. After removal of 3 bases from V and 9 bases from J, the junction contained 7 bases not matched to a gene. Per germline, CDR1 GTSNPN and CDR2 SVGIG (reference sequence). The CDR3 loop is CAWSGRQGGTQYF. The CDR3 DNA reads as TGTGCCTGGAGCGGGAGACAGGGGGGCACGCAGTATTTT.

The gene calls are TRBV4-1 and TRBJ1-6, with TRBD1 as a possible D gene (6 bases). Trimming cost V 3 bases and J 5 bases, with 17 bases left between them. From germline, CDR1 is MGHRA and CDR2 YSYEKL. The length of the CDR3 is 17 residues. The CDR3 region is CASSQETPGQDNSPLHF. DNA of the CDR3: TGCGCCAGCAGCCAGGAGACCCCGGGACAAGATAATTCACCCCTCCACTTT.

In its sample, this clone was seen once. The gene calls are TRBV30 and TRBJ2-2; tentative D call: TRBD2 (5 bases). Trimming took 0 bases from V and 5 from J, leaving 10 bases between them. Germline CDR1 and CDR2: GTSNPN and SVGIG (reference sequence). CDR3 length equals 14 residues. CDR3 amino acids: CAWSVGTGTGELFF. The CDR3 DNA follows: TGTGCCTGGAGTGTTGGAACGGGAACCGGGGAGCTGTTTTTT.

The chain recombines TRBV5-4 with TRBJ1-1, with D possibly being TRBD1 (5 bases). This CDR3 spans 16 amino acids. Trimming stripped 0 bases from V and 8 bases from J, with 20 bases between. Germline CDR1 reads SGHNT; CDR2 reads YYREEE (reference sequence). Here the CDR3 reads CASSLASSEPGQEAFF. CDR3 sequence (DNA): TGTGCCAGCAGCTTGGCCTCTAGCGAGCCAGGGCAGGAAGCTTTCTTT.

This clone was seen a few times. The V and J genes are TRBV30 and TRBJ2-6; D might be TRBD2 (6 bases). There are 16 residues in the CDR3. Germline V gene lookup returns CDR1 GTSNPN and CDR2 SVGIG (reference sequence). V was cut by 0 bases and J by 0 bases, with 9 bases left in between. The CDR3 coding sequence is TGTGCCTGGAGTGTAGACGGGGGCTCTGGGGCCAACGTCCTGACTTTC. As protein: CAWSVDGGSGANVLTF.

This rearrangement joins TRBV7-9 to TRBJ2-3; 7 positions match TRBD1. The trim removed 5 bases at V and 0 bases at J, leaving 11 bases unmatched. The CDR3 sequence is 17 residues long. The germline CDR1 and CDR2 sequences are SEHNR and FQNEAQ (reference sequence). The CDR3 here is CASSLGTATTSTDTQYF. Here the CDR3 DNA reads TGTGCCAGCAGCCTCGGGACAGCTACCACTAGCACAGATACGCAGTATTTT.

This clone was detected only a few times. The same CDR3 also results from other DNA sequences found in this sample. This chain links TRBV5-1 with TRBJ1-6; unclear D gene. CDR1 is SGHRS and CDR2 is YFSETQ in the germline V gene. The CDR3 runs 14 residues. V gave up 0 bases and J gave up 5 bases, with 6 bases separating them. CDR3 sequence (DNA): TGCGCCAGCAGCTTGGGGCAGGATAATTCACCCCTCCACTTT. It codes for CASSLGQDNSPLHF. Supplemented by reference TRBV5-1 and TRBJ1-6, the full variable domain reads KAGVTQTPRYLIKTRGQQVTLSCSPISGHRSVSWYQQTPGQGLQFLFEYFSETQRNKGNFPGRFSGRQFSNSRSEMNVSTLELGDSALYLCASSLGQDNSPLHFGNGTRLTVT.

This chain joins TRBV15 and TRBJ1-3; the D gene is possibly TRBD1 (6 bases). This CDR3 has 15 amino acids. Between the trimmed V and J ends, which lost 5 bases and 3 bases, there was a span of 14 bases. Germline values: CDR1 LNHNV, CDR2 YYDKDF (reference sequence). In DNA form, the CDR3 reads TGTGCCACCAGCTCAGGGGACGGTTTTGGAAACACCATATATTTT. Its translation: CATSSGDGFGNTIYF.

CDR3: CASSLYTGTGGITDTQYF. CDR3 nucleotides: TGTGCCAGCAGCCTTTACACCGGGACAGGGGGGATCACAGATACGCAGTATTTT. The J gene is TRBJ2-3, the V gene TRBV7-8; TRBD1 matches 11 bases. CDR1 and CDR2 from the germline V gene are SGHVS and FQNEAQ. The V segment lost 5 bases and the J segment 2 bases; nucleotides outside the gene matches: 12. The CDR3 loop spans 18 amino acids.

V and J are TRBV21-1 and TRBJ2-1; no DNA check was done on the table's D call, TRBD1. TRBV21-1 is a pseudogene segment. This CDR3 is 18 amino acids long. DNA of the CDR3: TGTGCCAGCAGCAAAGATATAGGGCAGGGGGCATCCTACAATGAGCAGTTCTTC. Amino acid sequence: CASSKDIGQGASYNEQFF.